This is a list of T cell receptor beta chains from one sample in a study of T-cell memory formation after mild COVID-19. TCRdb reanalysed the 5' RACE reads using MiXCR and keeps one entry per CDR3 protein. Altogether 400,000 or so distinct CDR3 sequences are present, roughly 20% being singletons, with the ten largest covering around 13%. The source material was PBMCs or a T cell subset sorted from them (not recorded which). These receptors were collected from an adult woman who had mild COVID-19 (a few samples of this study predate the infection). Cell type and time point are not known. The CDR3 runs from the conserved cysteine through the conserved F or W. A D gene is named only where the DNA matches it firmly. Rows give clone size only sometimes, using once, few, many, or a class for an expanded clone.

v_call,d_call,j_call,clone_size,cdr3_aa,cdr3_nt
TRBV7-8,TRBD2,TRBJ2-7,few,CASSLARLLAAPYEQYF,TGTGCCAGCAGCTTAGCGCGTCTACTAGCGGCTCCCTACGAGCAGTACTTC
TRBV7-9,NA,TRBJ1-3,few,CASTGRVSAGNTIYF,TGTGCCAGCACGGGCCGGGTCTCAGCTGGAAACACCATATATTTT
TRBV3-1,NA,TRBJ2-2,NA,CASSQQGRGTGELFF,TGTGCCAGCAGCCAGCAGGGGAGGGGCACCGGGGAGCTGTTTTTT
TRBV5-1,NA,TRBJ2-3,many,CASSYSGGTDTQYF,TGTGCCAGCAGCTATAGCGGTGGCACAGATACGCAGTATTTT
TRBV5-1,NA,TRBJ1-2,NA,CASSPGPVVRDYGYTF,TGCGCCAGCAGCCCCGGCCCGGTAGTAAGGGACTATGGCTACACCTTC
TRBV6-2/TRBV6-3,TRBD1,TRBJ2-7,few,CASKRTGGEIYEQYF,TGTGCCAGCAAACGAACAGGGGGCGAAATCTACGAGCAGTACTTC
TRBV6-4,NA,TRBJ2-4,NA,CASSDRGGGIQYF,TGTGCCAGCAGCGACAGGGGCGGGGGCATTCAGTACTTC
TRBV6-6,NA,TRBJ1-3,few,CASSSSGISGNTIYF,TGTGCCAGCAGTTCTTCCGGGATCTCTGGAAACACCATATATTTT
TRBV11-2,NA,TRBJ1-1,once,CASSFNTENTEAFF,TGTGCCAGCAGCTTTAACACAGAGAACACTGAAGCTTTCTTT
TRBV12-3/TRBV12-4,NA,TRBJ2-3,few,CASSFVPADTQYF,TGTGCCAGCAGTTTTGTTCCTGCAGATACGCAGTATTTT
TRBV7-9,NA,TRBJ1-1,NA,CASSLASGQAGTEAFF,TGTGCCAGCAGCTTAGCGTCGGGGCAGGCGGGCACTGAAGCTTTCTTT
TRBV25-1,TRBD2,TRBJ2-1,many,CASSAPREAGGDPEQFF,TGTGCCAGCAGCGCCCCGCGGGAAGCGGGAGGCGATCCGGAGCAGTTCTTC
TRBV4-1,NA,TRBJ1-5,NA,CASSQVRISGQPQHF,TGCGCCAGCAGCCAAGTTCGGATTAGCGGTCAGCCCCAGCATTTT
TRBV2,TRBD1,TRBJ1-2,few,CASRSGQGAYGYTF,TGTGCCAGCAGATCAGGACAGGGAGCCTATGGCTACACCTTC
TRBV12-5,TRBD1,TRBJ2-7,NA,CASGFSGQPYEQYF,TGTGCTAGTGGTTTCTCGGGACAGCCCTACGAGCAGTACTTC
TRBV10-3,TRBD2,TRBJ2-1,NA,CAISEGLAAYNEQFF,TGTGCCATCAGTGAAGGTCTAGCGGCCTACAATGAGCAGTTCTTC
TRBV7-2,NA,TRBJ1-1,many,CASSPTPGGGEAFF,TGTGCCAGCAGCCCCACCCCGGGGGGGGGTGAAGCTTTCTTT
TRBV15,NA,TRBJ2-7,few,CATSRDRLGYEQYF,TGTGCCACCAGCAGAGATCGATTAGGCTACGAGCAGTACTTC
TRBV7-7,TRBD2,TRBJ2-3,many,CASSPLAARTDTQYF,TGTGCCAGCAGCCCCCTAGCGGCACGGACAGATACGCAGTATTTT
TRBV18,NA,TRBJ1-4,few,CASSPFLTATNEKLFF,TGTGCCAGCTCACCGTTCTTGACAGCAACTAATGAAAAACTGTTTTTT
TRBV12-3/TRBV12-4,NA,TRBJ2-3,NA,CASSSGVGDTQYF,TGTGCCAGCAGCTCGGGGGTGGGAGATACGCAGTATTTT
TRBV5-1,TRBD2,TRBJ2-7,many,CASSLAGGAGGLYEQYF,TGCGCCAGCAGCTTGGCCGGAGGGGCGGGAGGGCTCTACGAGCAGTACTTC
TRBV2,NA,TRBJ1-1,NA,CASMGAGWLNTEAFF,TGTGCCAGCATGGGGGCAGGTTGGTTGAACACTGAAGCTTTCTTT
TRBV20-1,NA,TRBJ1-1,NA,CSAPDRTLGFF,TGCAGTGCTCCGGACAGAACCCTCGGTTTCTTT
TRBV7-8,NA,TRBJ2-7,NA,CASSSAPSGEQYF,TGTGCCAGCAGCTCGGCCCCCTCGGGCGAGCAGTACTTC
TRBV4-2,NA,TRBJ2-2,few,CASSQGRVAGELFF,TGTGCCAGCAGCCAAGGAAGAGTGGCCGGGGAGCTGTTTTTT
TRBV7-9,NA,TRBJ1-2,NA,CASSLHRDGYTF,TGTGCCAGCAGCTTACATAGGGATGGCTACACCTTC
TRBV9,TRBD1,TRBJ2-2,once,CASSDHRTGINTGELFF,TGTGCCAGCAGCGACCATCGGACAGGGATCAACACCGGGGAGCTGTTTTTT
TRBV5-5,NA,TRBJ2-7,once,CASSFSGHSYEQYF,TGTGCCAGCAGCTTCTCCGGCCACTCCTACGAGCAGTACTTC